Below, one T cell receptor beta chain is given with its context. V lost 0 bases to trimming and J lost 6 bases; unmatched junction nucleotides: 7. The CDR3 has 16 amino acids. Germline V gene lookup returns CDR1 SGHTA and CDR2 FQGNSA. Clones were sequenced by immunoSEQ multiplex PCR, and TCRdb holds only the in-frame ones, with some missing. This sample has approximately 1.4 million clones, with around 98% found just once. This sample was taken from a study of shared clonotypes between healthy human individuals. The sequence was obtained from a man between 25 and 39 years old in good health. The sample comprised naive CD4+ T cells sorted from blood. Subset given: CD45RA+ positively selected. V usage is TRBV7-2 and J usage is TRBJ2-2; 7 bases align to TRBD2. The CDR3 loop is CASSLALAGRAGELFF. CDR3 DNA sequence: TGTGCCAGCAGCTTAGCCCTCGCGGGGAGGGCCGGGGAGCTGTTTTTT.